This TCR beta chain was retrieved from a study of beta chain features in type 1 diabetes. General observations from the study: In every one of the four CD4+ subsets, TCRB CDR3s were moderately but significantly shorter in Type 1 diabetes patients.

Turning to this clone: Its target is not known.

The CDR3 consists of 13 residues. Trimming cost V 5 bases and J 0 bases; bases outside gene matches: 1. Germline CDR1 SNHLY, CDR2 FYNNEI. Expressed TCRB transcripts were sequenced, since all the RNA that had been isolated was reverse transcribed. TCRdb's copy holds only in-frame clones and misses some; the assay was immunoSEQ multiplex PCR. Altogether about 280,000 clones are present, approximately 16% being singletons, with the ten largest covering approximately 0.015%. The receptor comes from a man younger than 35 with type 1 diabetes. V is TRBV2 and J is TRBJ2-7; 7 bases line up with TRBD2. The sequencing sample was made of naive CD4+ T cells from blood. The CDR3 spells CASSRDYSYEQYF. The DNA for the CDR3 is TGTGCCAGCAGTAGGGACTACTCCTACGAGCAGTACTTC.